The 10 T cell receptor beta chains given below trace back to one sample, sequenced in a study of blood T cell repertoires in COVID-19. Clones were sequenced by immunoSEQ multiplex PCR, and TCRdb holds only the in-frame ones, with some missing. The sample contains approximately 280,000 clones, over 75% of which appear only once. The sample was peripheral blood. The receptors here all came from an older woman with acute or convalescent COVID-19.

V usage is TRBV11-2 and J usage is TRBJ2-1; perhaps TRBD2 as D (6 bases). The CDR3 is 13 amino acids. Germline CDR1 and CDR2: SGHAT and FQNNGV. The V end was cut by 3 bases, the J end by 8 bases, with 11 bases between. CDR3 in DNA: TGTGCCAGCAGCTTGCGGGGCGAGTATGAGCAGTTCTTC. This encodes CASSLRGEYEQFF.

The chain couples TRBV19 to TRBJ2-5; TRBD2 matches 12 bases. Trimming cost V 6 bases and J 0 bases; bases outside gene matches: 2. Germline loops: CDR1 LNHDA, CDR2 SQIVND (reference sequence). The CDR3 contains 15 residues. The CDR3 nucleotides are TGTGCCAGTAGGACTAGCGGGGGACACCAAGAGACCCAGTACTTC. Its protein product is CASRTSGGHQETQYF.

J is TRBJ2-3 and V is TRBV14, with a weak D call TRBD2 (5 bases). Per the germline V gene, CDR1 is SGHDN and CDR2 is FVKESK. V was cut by 5 bases and J by 1 base, with 7 bases left in between. The CDR3 has 13 amino acids. The CDR3 DNA reads as TGTGCCAGCAGCAGGAGGCGCACAGATACGCAGTATTTT. This sequence encodes CASSRRRTDTQYF.

Worth noting for this clone: Other nucleotide sequences from this sample produce the same CDR3. The V gene is TRBV4-2, the J gene TRBJ2-1, with 7 bases that match TRBD2. CDR1 and CDR2 (germline): LGHNA, YNFKEQ. V dropped 0 bases and J dropped 4; count of bases not matched to a gene: 3. This CDR3 spans 15 amino acids. CDR3 bases: TGTGCCAGCAGCCAAGAGGCTAGCGGATACAATGAGCAGTTCTTC. Translated: CASSQEASGYNEQFF.

V gene TRBV3-1 (or the pseudogene TRBV3-2) combines with J gene TRBJ2-5; D might be TRBD1 (6 bases). The germline CDR1 and CDR2 sequences are LGHDT and YNNKEL (reference sequence). The CDR3 runs 14 residues. Deletions cut 3 bases from V and 9 bases from J, with 17 bases between. CDR3 DNA: TGTGCCAGCAGCCACCCAAGGGGGAAGGGTCCCCAGTACTTC. Its protein is CASSHPRGKGPQYF.

Notes on this clone: Other nucleotide sequences in the sample specify the same CDR3. V usage is TRBV18 and J usage is TRBJ2-2; D is perhaps TRBD1 (6 bases). The V gene lost 3 bases and the J gene lost 5 bases, with 10 bases spanning the gap. CDR3 length: 14 amino acids. Germline CDR1 is KGHSH and CDR2 is LQKENI. The CDR3 DNA reads as TGTGCCAGCTCACCTGTACAGGGAACCGGGGAGCTGTTTTTT. This translates into CASSPVQGTGELFF.

This clone turned up a few times. The genes are TRBV12-5 and TRBJ2-7; 8 bases line up with TRBD2. From germline, CDR1 is LGHNT and CDR2 FRNRAP. The junction had 6 bases not matched to a gene; V was cut back by 0 bases and J by 2 bases. The CDR3 totals 16 residues. In nucleotides, the CDR3 is TGTGCTAGTGGTTTGGTATTGGGACTAGGTCCCTACGAGCAGTACTTC. Translation: CASGLVLGLGPYEQYF.

With respect to this clone: This sample also contains other DNA sequences that code for the same CDR3. V gene TRBV6-5 combines with J gene TRBJ1-5; D unclear. V lost 8 bases and J 4 bases, leaving 12 bases between the germline ends. The CDR3 length is 13 residues. Germline V gene data show CDR1 as MNHEY and CDR2 as SVGAGI. The CDR3 here is CASSLQRNQPQHF. CDR3 in DNA: TGTGCCAGCTCCCTTCAGCGGAATCAGCCCCAGCATTTT.

This chain links TRBV7-8 with TRBJ1-2; a possible D gene is TRBD1 (6 bases). This CDR3 region has 13 residues. Germline assignment: CDR1 SGHVS and CDR2 FQNEAQ. V lost 1 base, J lost 8 bases, and 11 bases lay in between. As DNA, the CDR3 is TGTGCCAGCAGCTTAGAAAGAGGGGGAGGCTACACCTTC. Translated: CASSLERGGGYTF.

This chain uses TRBV11-2 with TRBJ1-5; TRBD1 agrees at 7 bases. The germline CDR1 and CDR2 sequences are SGHAT and FQNNGV. The J segment lost 9 bases and the V segment lost 5 bases, leaving 7 bases of the junction unmatched. The CDR3 length is 13 residues. The CDR3 sequence: CASSVRQGWPQHF. In nucleotides, the CDR3 is TGTGCCAGCAGCGTCCGACAGGGTTGGCCCCAGCATTTT.